Following are 22 T cell receptor beta chains from one sample sequenced in a study of CD4 T cells in relation to SARS-CoV-2 and coronaviruses. These receptors have no identified antigens. The unexposed donors gave CD4+ T cells in about 2011-2019, prior to COVID-19. After more than eight days of culture, CD4+ T cells were isolated. The repertoire was sequenced with immunoSEQ multiplex PCR; TCRdb's copy has only in-frame clones and lacks some. The table includes about 20,000 clones, 66% detected once. Sequencing was performed on CD4+ T cells from PBMCs, cultured in vitro. These receptor sequences come from a human donor in good health.

CDR3 protein: CSVLAGGGGTQYF. Here the CDR3 DNA reads TGCAGCGTGCTAGCGGGGGGCGGCGGTACGCAGTATTTT. The V call is TRBV29-1, the J call TRBJ2-3; 11 bases are shared with TRBD2. Trimming removed 6 bases from V and 8 bases from J; junction bases left unmatched: 7. The CDR3 runs to 13 residues. From germline, CDR1 is SQVTM and CDR2 ANQGSEA.

The chain is built from TRBV6-5 and TRBJ2-7, with D perhaps being TRBD1 or TRBD2 (6 bases each). The CDR3 is made up of 13 amino acids. Germline V gene sequence: CDR1 MNHEY, CDR2 SVGAGI. Trimming removed 6 bases from V and 2 bases from J, with 11 bases in between. CDR3 protein: CASRDRTTYEQYF. CDR3 DNA sequence: TGTGCCAGCAGAGACAGGACTACCTACGAGCAGTACTTC.

Turning to this clone: The sample carries other DNA sequences with the same CDR3. The genes are TRBV9 and TRBJ2-7, with 12 nucleotides matching TRBD2. Germline V gene sequence: CDR1 SGDLS, CDR2 YYNGEE. Trimming at V came to 2 bases and at J to 7 bases, leaving 1 base not matched to a gene. CDR3 length equals 13 residues. The CDR3 bases are TGTGCCAGCAGCGTTGGGACTAGCGGGGAGCAGTACTTC. This encodes CASSVGTSGEQYF.

The chain links TRBV6-5 to TRBJ1-1; TRBD1 agrees at 7 bases. Germline V gene lookup returns CDR1 MNHEY and CDR2 SVGAGI. V shed 8 bases, J shed 1 base, and the junction held 4 bases outside the gene matches. There are 13 residues in the CDR3. CDR3 DNA sequence: TGTGCCAGCCGGAGGGGGCAGAACACTGAAGCTTTCTTT. Translation gives CASRRGQNTEAFF.

The chain combines TRBV9 with TRBJ1-2; 7 bases agree with TRBD1. V gave up 3 bases and J gave up 2 bases; unmatched junction bases: 4. This CDR3 contains 14 residues. CDR1 is SGDLS, CDR2 YYNGEE, per germline. CDR3 DNA: TGTGCCAGCAGCGAGGGGACAGAGAACTATGGCTACACCTTC. Its translation is CASSEGTENYGYTF.

The chain joins TRBV29-1 to TRBJ1-1; D unresolved. Between the trimmed V and J ends, which lost 5 bases and 4 bases, there was a span of 17 bases. The CDR3 runs 14 residues. Germline V gene lookup returns CDR1 SQVTM and CDR2 ANQGSEA. The CDR3 sequence: CSVHAWAGGTEAFF. CDR3 in DNA: TGCAGCGTTCATGCCTGGGCGGGTGGCACTGAAGCTTTCTTT.

This clone was counted once. The rearrangement uses TRBV3-1 (or the pseudogene TRBV3-2) and TRBJ2-2, with D unresolved. The CDR3 spans 18 residues. The germline V gene encodes CDR1 LGHDT and CDR2 YNNKEL (reference sequence). V lost 4 bases, J lost 0 bases, and 18 bases lay in between. The CDR3 here is CASSPGGRQHPNTGELFF. DNA of the CDR3: TGTGCCAGCAGCCCCGGCGGCAGGCAACACCCGAACACCGGGGAGCTGTTTTTT.

The chain combines TRBV3-1 (or the pseudogene TRBV3-2) with TRBJ2-7, with a tentative D call TRBD1 (6 bases). V was shortened by 4 bases and J by 2 bases, with 9 bases between the two germline ends. Germline loops: CDR1 LGHDT, CDR2 YNNKEL (reference sequence). The CDR3 spans 13 residues. CDR3 loop: CASSPGQTYEQYF. CDR3 sequence (DNA): TGTGCCAGCAGCCCCGGACAGACCTACGAGCAGTACTTC.

The chain employs TRBV5-5 and TRBJ2-7; no firm D call. Germline V gene lookup returns CDR1 SGHKS and CDR2 YYEKEE (reference sequence). Between the trimmed V and J ends, which lost 0 bases and 4 bases, there was a span of 5 bases. This CDR3 comprises 12 residues. CDR3 sequence (DNA): TGTGCCAGCAGCTTGGTTGGTTACGAGCAGTACTTC. Translated, it gives CASSLVGYEQYF.

The chain uses TRBV7-6 and TRBJ2-1; 12 nucleotides line up with TRBD2. The CDR3 length is 19 residues. V dropped 0 bases and J dropped 7; count of bases not matched to a gene: 13. Germline values: CDR1 SGHVS, CDR2 FNYEAQ. CDR3 sequence: CASSLALAGGSSVENEQFF. CDR3 DNA sequence: TGTGCCAGCAGCTTAGCACTAGCGGGAGGAAGTAGTGTAGAAAATGAGCAGTTCTTC.

The chain is built from TRBV6-5 and TRBJ2-5; TRBD2 is a possible D gene (5 bases). The CDR3 spans 13 residues. Looked up from germline, CDR1 is MNHEY and CDR2 is SVGAGI. V was trimmed by 5 bases and J by 2 bases, leaving 9 bases between them. CDR3 DNA: TGTGCCAGCAGTCACGGGATACAAGAGACCCAGTACTTC. Translation: CASSHGIQETQYF.

This clone was counted a few times. CDR3 amino acids: CASSQVGGMNTGELFF. The CDR3 DNA reads as TGCGCCAGCAGCCAAGTAGGTGGTATGAACACCGGGGAGCTGTTTTTT. This chain joins TRBV4-3 and TRBJ2-2; no definite D call. The CDR3 spans 16 residues. Trimming shortened V by 1 base and J by 1 base, and 10 bases separated the two germline ends. The germline CDR1 and CDR2 sequences are LGHNA and YSLEER.

This clone has more than one count but fewer than ten. This chain connects TRBV3-1 (or the pseudogene TRBV3-2) to TRBJ2-1; D remains unclear. The CDR3 contains 17 residues. V was pared by 2 bases and J by 4 bases, with 18 bases between. The germline gives CDR1 LGHDT, CDR2 YNNKEL (reference sequence). The CDR3 spells CASSQKGPDESYNEQFF. The CDR3 coding sequence is TGTGCCAGCAGCCAAAAGGGTCCGGACGAGTCGTACAATGAGCAGTTCTTC.

This chain links TRBV6-5 with TRBJ1-2, with D possibly being TRBD1 (6 bases). CDR3 size: 15 residues. V was cut by 2 bases and J by 8 bases, with 18 bases left in between. Per the germline V gene, CDR1 is MNHEY and CDR2 is SVGAGI. The DNA for the CDR3 is TGTGCCAGCAGTTACGATTCTAGGCGGGGGCACGGCTACACCTTC. Translating gives CASSYDSRRGHGYTF.

In its sample, this clone was seen a few times. The CDR3 nucleotides are TGTGCCAGCAGCCTGTGGCAGGGGAACTACAATGAGCAGTTCTTC. This gives the protein CASSLWQGNYNEQFF. This chain uses TRBV7-8 with TRBJ2-1, with TRBD1 as a possible D gene (6 bases). Trimming removed 5 bases at V and 3 bases at J, with 14 bases between. This CDR3 is 15 amino acids long. The germline gives CDR1 SGHVS, CDR2 FQNEAQ.

This clone was detected a few times. The gene calls are TRBV7-9 and TRBJ2-5; D unresolved. Trimming removed 1 base at V and 5 bases at J, with 5 bases between. Germline lookup yields CDR1 SEHNR and CDR2 FQNEAQ (reference sequence). The CDR3 has 12 residues. CDR3 DNA sequence: TGTGCCAGCAGCTTAGTGGCGGAGACCCAGTACTTC. Translation: CASSLVAETQYF.

This clone was counted only a few times. The chain carries TRBV19 and TRBJ1-4; the D gene is possibly TRBD1 (6 bases). V lost 3 bases to trimming and J lost 3 bases, with 11 bases between them. Per the germline V gene, CDR1 is LNHDA and CDR2 is SQIVND (reference sequence). The CDR3 length is 15 residues. CDR3 amino acids: CASSIQGSANEKLFF. CDR3 DNA: TGTGCCAGTAGTATCCAGGGGTCCGCTAATGAAAAACTGTTTTTT.

The genes are TRBV10-3 and TRBJ2-7, with 10 bases identical to TRBD1. The CDR3 totals 14 residues. Trimming cost V 3 bases and J 7 bases; bases outside gene matches: 6. Germline loops: CDR1 ENHRY, CDR2 SYGVKD. This chain's CDR3 is CAISDGTGALEQYF. The CDR3 bases are TGTGCCATCAGTGATGGGACAGGGGCCCTGGAGCAGTACTTC.

The chain recombines TRBV7-8 with TRBJ2-3; no firm D call. In germline, CDR1 is SGHVS, CDR2 FQNEAQ. This CDR3 has 14 residues. With 0 bases removed from V and 4 bases from J, the gap between germline ends came to 8 bases. This CDR3 is CASSLARLADTQYF. The CDR3 nucleotides are TGTGCCAGCAGCTTAGCGCGTCTAGCAGATACGCAGTATTTT. The variable domain in full, with the rest retrieved from reference TRBV7-8 and TRBJ2-3, is GAGVSQSPRYKVAKRGQDVALRCDPISGHVSLFWYQQALGQGPEFLTYFQNEAQLDKSGLPSDRFFAERPEGSVSTLKIQRTQQEDSAVYLCASSLARLADTQYFGPGTRLTVL.

This chain links TRBV6-2 or TRBV6-3 with TRBJ1-4; D perhaps matches TRBD1 (5 bases). V shed 6 bases and J shed 8 bases, with 16 bases lying between them. The CDR3 totals 14 residues. In germline, CDR1 is MNHEY, CDR2 SVGEGT. The CDR3: CASSRLGAQEKLFF. In nucleotides, the CDR3 is TGTGCCAGCAGCCGCCTCGGGGCTCAAGAAAAACTGTTTTTT.

This clone has a handful of counts. The rearrangement joins TRBV18 to TRBJ2-3; D is uncertain. Germline CDR1 and CDR2: KGHSH and LQKENI. V was trimmed by 2 bases and J by 2 bases, leaving 11 bases between them. The CDR3 runs 15 residues. The CDR3: CASSPREANTDTQYF. The CDR3 DNA is TGTGCCAGCTCACCAAGGGAAGCCAACACAGATACGCAGTATTTT.

The chain joins TRBV4-3 to TRBJ2-2, with D uncertain. The V end was cut by 1 base, the J end by 7 bases, with 10 bases between. Germline V CDR1 and CDR2: LGHNA, YSLEER. This CDR3 contains 14 residues. The CDR3 sequence is CASSQGGRIGELFF. The DNA of the CDR3 is TGCGCCAGCAGCCAAGGTGGACGGATCGGGGAGCTGTTTTTT.